These T cell receptor beta chains were read from a single sample in a study of siplizumab effects on memory and regulatory T cells. Produced via immunoSEQ multiplex PCR; TCRdb's table is partial and in-frame only. The data contain some 100,000 clones, about 93% of them singletons. Sequenced input: Tregs sorted from blood. The receptor source for this set is a human donor in good health. Both conserved end residues are part of each CDR3. Fields, in order: clone size, V gene, D gene, J gene, CDR3 DNA, CDR3 protein. The D gene is left open where the match is weak. Only part of the rows carry a size: once, few, many, or a class if the clone is expanded.

clone size: .; V gene: TRBV7-9; D gene: .; J gene: TRBJ2-2; CDR3 DNA: TGTGCCAGCAGCCAAGATACACAGAGCGGTGGCACCGGGGAGCTGTTTTTT; CDR3 protein: CASSQDTQSGGTGELFF
clone size: .; V gene: TRBV6-6; D gene: TRBD1; J gene: TRBJ1-5; CDR3 DNA: TGTGCCAGCAGCCGGGACAGGGGGAGTAATCAGCCCCAGCATTTT; CDR3 protein: CASSRDRGSNQPQHF
clone size: once; V gene: TRBV6-5; D gene: .; J gene: TRBJ1-3; CDR3 DNA: TGTGCCAGCAACAGATATGGAGGAAACACCATATATTTT; CDR3 protein: CASNRYGGNTIYF
clone size: .; V gene: TRBV7-3; D gene: TRBD2; J gene: TRBJ2-3; CDR3 DNA: TGTGCCAGCAGCTTGGGACTAGCGGGAGGGGATACGCAGTATTTT; CDR3 protein: CASSLGLAGGDTQYF
clone size: .; V gene: TRBV11-2; D gene: .; J gene: TRBJ1-1; CDR3 DNA: TGTGCCAGCAGCTCCGATGCTTTCTTT; CDR3 protein: CASSSDAFF
clone size: .; V gene: TRBV11-1; D gene: .; J gene: TRBJ1-2; CDR3 DNA: TGTGCCAGCAGCTTGGGTTTTTATTATGGCTACACCTTC; CDR3 protein: CASSLGFYYGYTF
clone size: .; V gene: TRBV7-3; D gene: .; J gene: TRBJ2-5; CDR3 DNA: TGTGCCAGCAGCAAGGACAGTGCTCAAGAGACCCAGTACTTC; CDR3 protein: CASSKDSAQETQYF
clone size: .; V gene: TRBV19; D gene: .; J gene: TRBJ1-2; CDR3 DNA: TGTGCCAGTAGTATGATCGGGTCGGGCTACACCTTC; CDR3 protein: CASSMIGSGYTF
clone size: .; V gene: TRBV15; D gene: .; J gene: TRBJ1-1; CDR3 DNA: TGTGCCACCAGCAGAGACCCGACATTCCCCCCTGAAGCTTTCTTT; CDR3 protein: CATSRDPTFPPEAFF
clone size: .; V gene: TRBV30; D gene: .; J gene: TRBJ1-1; CDR3 DNA: TGTGCCTGGAGTGTTTGGGGCACTGAAGCTTTCTTT; CDR3 protein: CAWSVWGTEAFF
clone size: few; V gene: TRBV11-3; D gene: .; J gene: TRBJ2-1; CDR3 DNA: TGTGCCAGCAGCTTCGACTCAAGCTCCTACAATGAGCAGTTCTTC; CDR3 protein: CASSFDSSSYNEQFF
clone size: .; V gene: TRBV19; D gene: TRBD2; J gene: TRBJ2-3; CDR3 DNA: TGTGCCAGTAGTATAGCCAGACTAGCGGGAGGCAGGACAGATACGCAGTATTTT; CDR3 protein: CASSIARLAGGRTDTQYF
clone size: .; V gene: TRBV28; D gene: .; J gene: TRBJ2-3; CDR3 DNA: TGTGCCAGCAGACCGTCGGGCTTCAAGAGAACAGATACGCAGTATTTT; CDR3 protein: CASRPSGFKRTDTQYF
clone size: .; V gene: TRBV11-2; D gene: .; J gene: TRBJ2-2; CDR3 DNA: TGTGCCAGCAGCTTCCTGGGGGCCACCGGGGAGCTGTTTTTT; CDR3 protein: CASSFLGATGELFF
clone size: .; V gene: TRBV9; D gene: TRBD1; J gene: TRBJ2-5; CDR3 DNA: TGTGCCAGCAGCGGAGGGACAGGGAGTGAGACCCAGTACTTC; CDR3 protein: CASSGGTGSETQYF
clone size: once; V gene: TRBV18; D gene: .; J gene: TRBJ2-2; CDR3 DNA: TGTGCCAGCTCACCAAGCCGACAGTCGGTCGCGGGGGAGCTGTTTTTT; CDR3 protein: CASSPSRQSVAGELFF
clone size: .; V gene: TRBV6-1; D gene: .; J gene: TRBJ2-5; CDR3 DNA: TGTGCCAGCAGTCCAATTATAAGCGAGACCCAGTACTTC; CDR3 protein: CASSPIISETQYF
clone size: .; V gene: TRBV28; D gene: .; J gene: TRBJ1-2; CDR3 DNA: TGTGCCAGCAGTAACGACGAGACAACCCTAAGCTACACCTTC; CDR3 protein: CASSNDETTLSYTF
clone size: .; V gene: TRBV10-1; D gene: .; J gene: TRBJ2-2; CDR3 DNA: TGCGCCAGCAGTGAGCTGCCGCTCCCTACCTACACCGGGGAGCTGTTTTTT; CDR3 protein: CASSELPLPTYTGELFF
clone size: .; V gene: TRBV11-1; D gene: .; J gene: TRBJ1-3; CDR3 DNA: TGTGCCAGCAGCCTATCGGATGGAAACACCATATATTTT; CDR3 protein: CASSLSDGNTIYF
clone size: .; V gene: TRBV30; D gene: .; J gene: TRBJ1-4; CDR3 DNA: TGTGCCTGGAGTCGAATTACAGGGCTTAATGAAAAACTGTTTTTT; CDR3 protein: CAWSRITGLNEKLFF
clone size: .; V gene: TRBV5-5; D gene: .; J gene: TRBJ1-2; CDR3 DNA: TGTGCCAGCAGCTTGTCTTTTCCTGGGCAGGCCTATGGCTACACCTTC; CDR3 protein: CASSLSFPGQAYGYTF
clone size: .; V gene: TRBV6-5; D gene: .; J gene: TRBJ2-3; CDR3 DNA: TGTGCCAGCGGGACGGACAGAGGATGGACAGATACGCAGTATTTT; CDR3 protein: CASGTDRGWTDTQYF
clone size: .; V gene: TRBV6-5; D gene: .; J gene: TRBJ2-1; CDR3 DNA: TGTGCCAGCAGTTACCAGCGGGTAAACTACAATGAGCAGTTCTTC; CDR3 protein: CASSYQRVNYNEQFF
clone size: .; V gene: TRBV10-1; D gene: .; J gene: TRBJ1-3; CDR3 DNA: TGCGCCAGCAGTGGAAACTCTGGAAACACCATATATTTT; CDR3 protein: CASSGNSGNTIYF
clone size: .; V gene: TRBV30; D gene: TRBD2; J gene: TRBJ2-2; CDR3 DNA: TGTGCCTGGAGAGCGGGAGAAACCGGGGAGCTGTTTTTT; CDR3 protein: CAWRAGETGELFF
clone size: once; V gene: TRBV5-4; D gene: .; J gene: TRBJ2-1; CDR3 DNA: TGTGCCAGCAGCTTGGATGTCCCCTCCTACAATGAGCAGTTCTTC; CDR3 protein: CASSLDVPSYNEQFF
clone size: .; V gene: TRBV9; D gene: .; J gene: TRBJ2-2; CDR3 DNA: TGTGCCAGCAGCTCTAGTGTAGGGACTCACACCGGGGAGCTGTTTTTT; CDR3 protein: CASSSSVGTHTGELFF
clone size: .; V gene: TRBV15; D gene: .; J gene: TRBJ2-4; CDR3 DNA: TGTGCCACCAGCAGAGATCTCCAGGGTGGGGAGTACTTC; CDR3 protein: CATSRDLQGGEYF
clone size: .; V gene: TRBV6-6; D gene: .; J gene: TRBJ1-5; CDR3 DNA: TGTGCCAGCAAACCGTACAATCAGCCCCAGCATTTT; CDR3 protein: CASKPYNQPQHF
clone size: .; V gene: TRBV19; D gene: .; J gene: TRBJ2-2; CDR3 DNA: TGTGCCAGTAGTGTTGCGGAAAACACCGGGGAGCTGTTTTTT; CDR3 protein: CASSVAENTGELFF
clone size: .; V gene: TRBV5-4; D gene: TRBD1; J gene: TRBJ2-3; CDR3 DNA: TGTGCCAGCAGCGTTCGCAGGGGGCTGGCGGGAACAGATACGCAGTATTTT; CDR3 protein: CASSVRRGLAGTDTQYF
clone size: .; V gene: TRBV5-1; D gene: TRBD1; J gene: TRBJ2-1; CDR3 DNA: TGCGCCAGCAGCTTCCGGGGGTCGGGGACAGGGGAGTCTTATGAGCAGTTCTTC; CDR3 protein: CASSFRGSGTGESYEQFF
clone size: .; V gene: TRBV6-6; D gene: TRBD2; J gene: TRBJ2-5; CDR3 DNA: TGTGCCAGCAGTTACCTAGGCGGGGGACAAGAGACCCAGTACTTC; CDR3 protein: CASSYLGGGQETQYF
clone size: .; V gene: TRBV5-4; D gene: .; J gene: TRBJ2-1; CDR3 DNA: TGTGCCAGCAGGTTCAAAGCGGAGCAGTTCTTC; CDR3 protein: CASRFKAEQFF
clone size: .; V gene: TRBV7-9; D gene: TRBD2; J gene: TRBJ2-7; CDR3 DNA: TGTGCCAGCTGGGGGGCAGCGGGAGAGGACGAGCAGTACTTC; CDR3 protein: CASWGAAGEDEQYF
clone size: .; V gene: TRBV4-2; D gene: TRBD1; J gene: TRBJ1-4; CDR3 DNA: TGTGCCAGCAGCCAACTACAGGGGGCGAATGAAAAACTGTTTTTT; CDR3 protein: CASSQLQGANEKLFF
clone size: .; V gene: TRBV4-2; D gene: .; J gene: TRBJ2-2; CDR3 DNA: TGTGCCAGCAGCCAGACTAGGGGGGGGGAGCTGTTTTTT; CDR3 protein: CASSQTRGGELFF
clone size: .; V gene: TRBV2; D gene: TRBD2; J gene: TRBJ2-7; CDR3 DNA: TGTGCCAGCAGTGATGACTATAGCGGGATGAGCTCCTACGAGCAGTACTTC; CDR3 protein: CASSDDYSGMSSYEQYF
clone size: .; V gene: TRBV6-1; D gene: .; J gene: TRBJ1-5; CDR3 DNA: TGTGCCAGCAGGGTCCGAGAGACTAATCAGCCCCAGCATTTT; CDR3 protein: CASRVRETNQPQHF
clone size: .; V gene: TRBV30; D gene: .; J gene: TRBJ1-1; CDR3 DNA: TGTGCCTGGAGGTCTGTCGGAGAAGCTTTCTTT; CDR3 protein: CAWRSVGEAFF
clone size: .; V gene: TRBV18; D gene: .; J gene: TRBJ2-7; CDR3 DNA: TGTGCCAGCTCACGGGACCGGGACGAGCAGTACTTC; CDR3 protein: CASSRDRDEQYF
clone size: .; V gene: TRBV5-1; D gene: .; J gene: TRBJ2-2; CDR3 DNA: TGCGCCAGCAGCTTGGACGGCGCGAACACCGGGGAGCTGTTTTTT; CDR3 protein: CASSLDGANTGELFF
clone size: .; V gene: TRBV7-2; D gene: .; J gene: TRBJ2-1; CDR3 DNA: TGTGCCAGCAGCTTGGGGTTCTGGGGGGACGATGAGCAGTTCTTC; CDR3 protein: CASSLGFWGDDEQFF
clone size: .; V gene: TRBV30; D gene: .; J gene: TRBJ2-7; CDR3 DNA: TGTGCCTGGGGGGACGGGAGCAGCTACGAGCAGTACTTC; CDR3 protein: CAWGDGSSYEQYF
clone size: .; V gene: TRBV7-3; D gene: .; J gene: TRBJ1-6; CDR3 DNA: TGTGCCAGCAGCTTAACAGGGAATAATTCACCCCTCCACTTT; CDR3 protein: CASSLTGNNSPLHF
clone size: .; V gene: TRBV18; D gene: TRBD1; J gene: TRBJ1-3; CDR3 DNA: TGTGCCAGCTCCACGACCTCAGGGGGTCGCTCTGGAAACACCATATATTTT; CDR3 protein: CASSTTSGGRSGNTIYF
clone size: once; V gene: TRBV5-1; D gene: .; J gene: TRBJ2-2; CDR3 DNA: TGCGCCAGCAGCATCTCTAACACCGGGGAGCTGTTTTTT; CDR3 protein: CASSISNTGELFF
clone size: .; V gene: TRBV28; D gene: TRBD1; J gene: TRBJ1-5; CDR3 DNA: TGTGCCGTCATAGACAGGGCCGAAAATCAGCCCCAGCATTTT; CDR3 protein: CAVIDRAENQPQHF
clone size: .; V gene: TRBV11-1; D gene: .; J gene: TRBJ2-2; CDR3 DNA: TGTGCCAGCAGCCTTCTAGTCGGTTGGGGCACCGGGGAGCTGTTTTTT; CDR3 protein: CASSLLVGWGTGELFF
clone size: few; V gene: TRBV11-1; D gene: .; J gene: TRBJ1-1; CDR3 DNA: TGTGCCAGCAATCCGACAGGTTACACTGAAGCTTTCTTT; CDR3 protein: CASNPTGYTEAFF
clone size: .; V gene: TRBV9; D gene: .; J gene: TRBJ2-2; CDR3 DNA: TGTGCCAGCAGCCCCAAAGATACATCCAGAACGAACACCGGGGAGCTGTTTTTT; CDR3 protein: CASSPKDTSRTNTGELFF